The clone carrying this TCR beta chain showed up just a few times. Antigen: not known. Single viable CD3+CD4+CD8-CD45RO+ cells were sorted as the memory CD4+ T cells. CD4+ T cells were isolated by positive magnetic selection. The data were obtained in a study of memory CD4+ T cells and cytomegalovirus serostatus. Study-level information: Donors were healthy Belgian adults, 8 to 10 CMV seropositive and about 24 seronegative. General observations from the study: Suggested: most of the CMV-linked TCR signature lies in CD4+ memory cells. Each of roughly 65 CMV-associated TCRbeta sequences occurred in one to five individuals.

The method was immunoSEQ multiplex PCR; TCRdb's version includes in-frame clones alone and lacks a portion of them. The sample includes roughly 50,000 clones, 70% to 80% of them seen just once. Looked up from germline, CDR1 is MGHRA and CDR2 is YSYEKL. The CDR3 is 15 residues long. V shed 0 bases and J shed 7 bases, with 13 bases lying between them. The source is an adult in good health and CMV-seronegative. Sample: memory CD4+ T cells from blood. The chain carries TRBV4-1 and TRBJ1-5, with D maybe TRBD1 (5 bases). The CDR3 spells CASSQDRGVRQPQHF. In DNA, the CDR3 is TGCGCCAGCAGCCAAGATCGGGGGGTCAGGCAGCCCCAGCATTTT.